This T cell receptor (beta chain) was documented in a study of blood T cell repertoires in COVID-19. Study information: There were acute and convalescent COVID-19 samples, and they came from the United States, Italy and Spain. Sources were T cells, B-cell-depleted T cells, or PBMCs; the material itself was cDNA or gDNA.

Authors' methods: Amplification of reference gene primers was used by the study to estimate nucleated cell counts. The method was immunoSEQ multiplex PCR; TCRdb's version includes in-frame clones alone and lacks a portion of them. V, J and clone size are taken as reported in that table, and D and trimming were inferred from the DNA itself. This table has 200,000 to 250,000 clones, 88% appearing once. CDR1 and CDR2 from the germline V gene are SGHRS and YFSETQ. The length of the CDR3 is 17 residues. V shed 0 bases and J shed 0 bases, with 13 bases lying between them. The sequencing sample was made of peripheral blood. V is TRBV5-1 and J is TRBJ1-3; no clear D gene. This TCR came from a young man with active or convalescent COVID-19. DNA for the CDR3: TGCGCCAGCAGCTTGGAACAGCCATCCAGCTCTGGAAACACCATATATTTT. Protein product: CASSLEQPSSSGNTIYF.